This T cell receptor beta chain was identified during a study of blood T cell repertoires in COVID-19. For the study at large: T cells, B-cell-depleted T cells, or PBMCs provided the cDNA or gDNA that served as material.

Germline V gene sequence: CDR1 LGHNA, CDR2 YNFKEQ. The CDR3 length is 17 residues. V shed 0 bases and J shed 8 bases, with 19 bases lying between them. The method was immunoSEQ multiplex PCR; TCRdb's version includes in-frame clones alone and lacks a portion of them. The table shows roughly 60,000 clones, with about 79% occurring only once. The sample comprised peripheral blood. This rearrangement joins TRBV4-2 to TRBJ1-4, with D maybe TRBD1 (5 bases). This clonotype was obtained from a woman in her sixties with acute or convalescent COVID-19. The CDR3 region has the DNA TGTGCCAGCAGCCAAGATGTGGGGAGGGGCTCTGGAGAAAAACTGTTTTTT. Translating it yields CASSQDVGRGSGEKLFF.